This T cell receptor beta chain was sequenced during a study of the immune and genomic landscape of osteosarcoma. About the study: Median age at diagnosis was 27 years, range roughly 5-85. The study's findings and limits: Several cases had a single hyperexpanded clone dominating the repertoire, all with fewer than 100 T-cell clonotypes. Immune-hot C3 tumors showed higher but still low clonality than cold C1. No matched normal tissue; external skin and blood data served as benchmarks.

The germline V gene has CDR1 SGHNT and CDR2 YYREEE (reference sequence). The CDR3 covers 15 residues. The V end lost 4 bases, the J end lost 0 bases, and 13 bases lay between the germline ends. Primary, local recurrence and metastasis osteosarcoma tumors were taken after treatment from poor-prognosis patients. This clone appeared a single time. Its antigen is as yet unknown. Data came from immunoSEQ multiplex PCR; TCRdb stores just in-frame clones and leaves some out. In the table there are roughly 10,000 clones, about two thirds of which are singletons. This TCR derives from a human donor with osteosarcoma. Sequenced: osteosarcoma tumor tissue from the lung. V and J are TRBV5-4 and TRBJ1-2, with D possibly matching TRBD1 (6 bases). The CDR3 sequence is CASSHPDSPNYGYTF. The CDR3 coding sequence is TGTGCCAGCAGCCACCCGGACAGTCCTAACTATGGCTACACCTTC.